Listed below are T cell receptor beta chains from one sample, sequenced in a study of T cell clones after liver transplantation. Here immunoSEQ multiplex PCR was the method, and the copy in TCRdb shows in-frame clones only, minus some. Of roughly 120,000 clones detected, 90% appear once; the ten largest clones hold more than 0.8%. Material: CD4+ T cells from blood, obtained 12 months after liver transplant. The receptors stem from a human patient who received a liver transplant. Some T cells may arise from the graft donor. The CDR3 runs from the conserved cysteine through the conserved F or W. Fields, in order: J gene, D gene, clone size, V gene, CDR3 protein, CDR3 DNA. A D gene is named only where the DNA matches it firmly. Some rows mark clone size as missing; the rest say once, few, many or name a class of expanded clone.

J gene: TRBJ2-7
D gene: NA
clone size: NA
V gene: TRBV29-1
CDR3 protein: CSARGPVAYEQYF
CDR3 DNA: TGCAGCGCTCGGGGCCCGGTGGCTTACGAGCAGTACTTC

J gene: TRBJ1-3
D gene: NA
clone size: once
V gene: TRBV7-8
CDR3 protein: CASSLDVGSLNLGNTIYF
CDR3 DNA: TGTGCCAGCAGCTTAGATGTTGGTTCCTTGAATCTTGGAAACACCATATATTTT

J gene: TRBJ1-3
D gene: NA
clone size: NA
V gene: TRBV11-2
CDR3 protein: CASSLDSRAGNTIYF
CDR3 DNA: TGTGCCAGCAGCTTAGATAGCAGGGCTGGAAACACCATATATTTT

J gene: TRBJ2-7
D gene: NA
clone size: NA
V gene: TRBV5-5
CDR3 protein: CASSLAAIPNYEQYF
CDR3 DNA: TGTGCCAGCAGCCTTGCGGCTATCCCAAACTACGAGCAGTACTTC

J gene: TRBJ2-7
D gene: NA
clone size: NA
V gene: TRBV7-8
CDR3 protein: CASSLSAGDRFEQYF
CDR3 DNA: TGTGCCAGCAGCTTAAGTGCCGGGGATCGTTTCGAGCAGTACTTC

J gene: TRBJ2-2
D gene: NA
clone size: NA
V gene: TRBV28
CDR3 protein: CASLYSGSDTGELFF
CDR3 DNA: TGTGCCAGCCTTTATTCAGGGTCCGACACCGGGGAGCTGTTTTTT

J gene: TRBJ1-5
D gene: NA
clone size: NA
V gene: TRBV30
CDR3 protein: CAWKEGGKRYQPQHF
CDR3 DNA: TGTGCCTGGAAAGAAGGGGGGAAGAGGTATCAGCCCCAGCATTTT

J gene: TRBJ2-5
D gene: NA
clone size: NA
V gene: TRBV5-6
CDR3 protein: CASSSRSGGRETQYF
CDR3 DNA: TGTGCCAGCAGCAGTCGGTCGGGGGGCCGAGAGACCCAGTACTTC

J gene: TRBJ1-5
D gene: NA
clone size: NA
V gene: TRBV30
CDR3 protein: CAWSTLPGSQPQHF
CDR3 DNA: TGTGCCTGGAGTACTCTCCCAGGGTCTCAGCCCCAGCATTTT

J gene: TRBJ1-2
D gene: NA
clone size: NA
V gene: TRBV27
CDR3 protein: CASRPGGGVHGYTF
CDR3 DNA: TGTGCCTCCCGCCCCGGGGGAGGGGTACATGGCTACACCTTC

J gene: TRBJ1-1
D gene: NA
clone size: NA
V gene: TRBV27
CDR3 protein: CASSLRRETEAFF
CDR3 DNA: TGTGCCAGCAGTTTACGGCGGGAGACTGAAGCTTTCTTT

J gene: TRBJ2-3
D gene: NA
clone size: NA
V gene: TRBV7-9
CDR3 protein: CASSLAVTGKSTDTQYF
CDR3 DNA: TGTGCCAGCAGCTTAGCGGTGACAGGCAAGAGCACAGATACGCAGTATTTT

J gene: TRBJ2-7
D gene: NA
clone size: NA
V gene: TRBV29-1
CDR3 protein: CSVELQGSYEQYF
CDR3 DNA: TGCAGCGTTGAGCTACAGGGCTCCTACGAGCAGTACTTC

J gene: TRBJ2-5
D gene: NA
clone size: NA
V gene: TRBV7-2
CDR3 protein: CASSLAVTGQETQYF
CDR3 DNA: TGTGCCAGCAGCTTAGCGGTAACAGGCCAAGAGACCCAGTACTTC

J gene: TRBJ2-3
D gene: TRBD1
clone size: NA
V gene: TRBV28
CDR3 protein: CASRRDRATDTQYF
CDR3 DNA: TGTGCCAGCAGACGGGACAGGGCCACAGATACGCAGTATTTT

J gene: TRBJ2-7
D gene: NA
clone size: NA
V gene: TRBV11-2
CDR3 protein: CASSNRGPYEQYF
CDR3 DNA: TGTGCCAGCAGCAATCGGGGCCCCTACGAGCAGTACTTC

J gene: TRBJ2-1
D gene: TRBD2
clone size: once
V gene: TRBV18
CDR3 protein: CASSPRTSGTTYNEQFF
CDR3 DNA: TGTGCCAGCTCACCAAGGACTAGCGGGACCACCTACAATGAGCAGTTCTTC

J gene: TRBJ2-1
D gene: NA
clone size: NA
V gene: TRBV21-1
CDR3 protein: CAGGASGRRNEQFF
CDR3 DNA: TGTGCCGGAGGGGCTAGCGGGAGACGGAATGAGCAGTTCTTC

J gene: TRBJ2-1
D gene: NA
clone size: few
V gene: TRBV30
CDR3 protein: CAWSARGTYNEQFF
CDR3 DNA: TGTGCCTGGAGTGCTAGGGGTACATACAATGAGCAGTTCTTC

J gene: TRBJ2-7
D gene: TRBD2
clone size: NA
V gene: TRBV6-5
CDR3 protein: CASSYSAGGPGEQYF
CDR3 DNA: TGTGCCAGCAGTTACTCGGCGGGAGGGCCAGGAGAGCAGTACTTC

J gene: TRBJ1-2
D gene: TRBD1
clone size: NA
V gene: TRBV4-1
CDR3 protein: CASSQTQGQTYGYTF
CDR3 DNA: TGCGCCAGCAGCCAAACGCAGGGACAGACATATGGCTACACCTTC

J gene: TRBJ2-3
D gene: NA
clone size: NA
V gene: TRBV28
CDR3 protein: CASSFPRERTDTQYF
CDR3 DNA: TGTGCCAGCAGTTTCCCCAGGGAAAGAACAGATACGCAGTATTTT

J gene: TRBJ1-1
D gene: NA
clone size: NA
V gene: TRBV30
CDR3 protein: CAWSVEVGMNTEAFF
CDR3 DNA: TGTGCCTGGAGTGTCGAAGTTGGCATGAACACTGAAGCTTTCTTT

J gene: TRBJ2-1
D gene: NA
clone size: NA
V gene: TRBV25-1
CDR3 protein: CASSESGRSYNEQFF
CDR3 DNA: TGTGCCAGCAGTGAGAGTGGGCGATCCTACAATGAGCAGTTCTTC

J gene: TRBJ1-1
D gene: NA
clone size: NA
V gene: TRBV27
CDR3 protein: CASSLGADSEAFF
CDR3 DNA: TGTGCCAGCAGTTTAGGGGCCGATAGTGAAGCTTTCTTT

J gene: TRBJ2-2
D gene: TRBD1
clone size: NA
V gene: TRBV5-4
CDR3 protein: CASSTQTGKGTGELFF
CDR3 DNA: TGTGCCAGCAGCACACAGACAGGGAAGGGTACCGGGGAGCTGTTTTTT

J gene: TRBJ2-7
D gene: NA
clone size: NA
V gene: TRBV5-1
CDR3 protein: CASSQDGGSYEQYF
CDR3 DNA: TGCGCCAGCAGCCAGGATGGAGGGTCCTACGAGCAGTACTTC

J gene: TRBJ2-1
D gene: TRBD1
clone size: NA
V gene: TRBV11-3
CDR3 protein: CASSSPRGLDEQFF
CDR3 DNA: TGTGCCAGCAGCTCCCCGAGGGGGCTCGATGAGCAGTTCTTC

J gene: TRBJ2-7
D gene: NA
clone size: NA
V gene: TRBV29-1
CDR3 protein: CSVASGSVDEQYF
CDR3 DNA: TGCAGCGTTGCATCGGGGTCGGTAGACGAGCAGTACTTC

J gene: TRBJ2-3
D gene: NA
clone size: few
V gene: TRBV5-1
CDR3 protein: CASSLVTDTQYF
CDR3 DNA: TGCGCCAGCAGCTTGGTCACAGATACGCAGTATTTT

J gene: TRBJ2-5
D gene: NA
clone size: NA
V gene: TRBV14
CDR3 protein: CASSQDLARAETQYF
CDR3 DNA: TGTGCCAGCAGCCAAGATTTGGCCAGGGCGGAGACCCAGTACTTC

J gene: TRBJ2-3
D gene: TRBD1
clone size: NA
V gene: TRBV7-3
CDR3 protein: CASSLTGKSTDTQYF
CDR3 DNA: TGTGCCAGCAGCCTGACAGGGAAGAGCACAGATACGCAGTATTTT

J gene: TRBJ2-3
D gene: NA
clone size: NA
V gene: TRBV2
CDR3 protein: CASSGFGIADTDTQYF
CDR3 DNA: TGTGCCAGCAGTGGGTTTGGGATAGCGGACACAGATACGCAGTATTTT

J gene: TRBJ1-1
D gene: NA
clone size: NA
V gene: TRBV6-6
CDR3 protein: CASSYSRGNTEAFF
CDR3 DNA: TGTGCCAGCAGTTACTCGAGGGGGAACACTGAAGCTTTCTTT

J gene: TRBJ2-5
D gene: NA
clone size: NA
V gene: TRBV6-5
CDR3 protein: CASSRTGGLETQYF
CDR3 DNA: TGTGCCAGCAGTCGAACAGGAGGTCTTGAGACCCAGTACTTC

J gene: TRBJ2-3
D gene: TRBD2
clone size: NA
V gene: TRBV11-3
CDR3 protein: CASSPKSPGLAGVTDTQYF
CDR3 DNA: TGTGCCAGCAGCCCCAAATCCCCAGGACTAGCGGGAGTAACAGATACGCAGTATTTT

J gene: TRBJ2-1
D gene: NA
clone size: NA
V gene: TRBV21-1
CDR3 protein: CASSTYPVGQFF
CDR3 DNA: TGTGCCAGCAGCACCTACCCGGTAGGTCAGTTCTTC

J gene: TRBJ1-1
D gene: TRBD1
clone size: NA
V gene: TRBV30
CDR3 protein: CAWTQGAPEAFF
CDR3 DNA: TGTGCCTGGACACAGGGGGCGCCTGAAGCTTTCTTT

J gene: TRBJ2-7
D gene: NA
clone size: once
V gene: TRBV30
CDR3 protein: CAWSDSRGSYEQYF
CDR3 DNA: TGTGCCTGGAGTGACTCCCGAGGGAGCTACGAGCAGTACTTC

J gene: TRBJ2-7
D gene: NA
clone size: NA
V gene: TRBV6-5
CDR3 protein: CASSSGGAGGYEQYF
CDR3 DNA: TGTGCCAGCAGTTCTGGGGGAGCGGGTGGCTACGAGCAGTACTTC

J gene: TRBJ2-2
D gene: NA
clone size: NA
V gene: TRBV19
CDR3 protein: CASSPVGWGTGELFF
CDR3 DNA: TGTGCCAGTAGTCCTGTTGGTTGGGGGACCGGGGAGCTGTTTTTT

J gene: TRBJ2-5
D gene: TRBD1
clone size: NA
V gene: TRBV30
CDR3 protein: CAWRGQLLSETQYF
CDR3 DNA: TGTGCCTGGAGGGGACAGTTACTCTCAGAGACCCAGTACTTC

J gene: TRBJ2-1
D gene: TRBD2
clone size: NA
V gene: TRBV27
CDR3 protein: CASSFISGLAEYNEQFF
CDR3 DNA: TGTGCCAGCAGTTTTATTTCGGGACTAGCGGAATACAATGAGCAGTTCTTC

J gene: TRBJ2-3
D gene: TRBD2
clone size: NA
V gene: TRBV10-3
CDR3 protein: CAIRPLAGGTDTQYF
CDR3 DNA: TGTGCCATCAGACCACTAGCGGGAGGGACAGATACGCAGTATTTT

J gene: TRBJ2-7
D gene: NA
clone size: NA
V gene: TRBV18
CDR3 protein: CASSPNRGTPREQYF
CDR3 DNA: TGTGCCAGCTCACCAAACCGGGGGACCCCTCGTGAGCAGTACTTC

J gene: TRBJ2-5
D gene: NA
clone size: NA
V gene: TRBV5-6
CDR3 protein: CASSPSPAQETQYF
CDR3 DNA: TGTGCCAGCAGCCCATCACCCGCGCAAGAGACCCAGTACTTC

J gene: TRBJ1-1
D gene: TRBD1
clone size: NA
V gene: TRBV2
CDR3 protein: CASTADRGFGNTEAFF
CDR3 DNA: TGTGCCAGCACCGCGGACAGGGGTTTCGGGAACACTGAAGCTTTCTTT

J gene: TRBJ1-1
D gene: TRBD1
clone size: NA
V gene: TRBV15
CDR3 protein: CATSRASGRQGAGSTEAFF
CDR3 DNA: TGTGCCACCAGCAGAGCCTCAGGTCGGCAGGGGGCCGGGAGCACTGAAGCTTTCTTT

J gene: TRBJ2-1
D gene: TRBD2
clone size: NA
V gene: TRBV14
CDR3 protein: CASSQGLPRETRNEQFF
CDR3 DNA: TGTGCCAGCAGCCAAGGTCTCCCGCGGGAGACTCGGAATGAGCAGTTCTTC

J gene: TRBJ1-2
D gene: TRBD1
clone size: NA
V gene: TRBV7-8
CDR3 protein: CASSPTDRGNYGYTF
CDR3 DNA: TGTGCCAGCAGCCCCACGGACAGGGGTAACTATGGCTACACCTTC

J gene: TRBJ1-1
D gene: NA
clone size: NA
V gene: TRBV20-1
CDR3 protein: CSAPGTEAFF
CDR3 DNA: TGCAGTGCTCCCGGCACTGAAGCTTTCTTT

J gene: TRBJ2-7
D gene: TRBD2
clone size: NA
V gene: TRBV7-2
CDR3 protein: CASSSAASGRVNSYEQYF
CDR3 DNA: TGTGCCAGCAGCTCGGCGGCTAGCGGGAGGGTAAATTCCTACGAGCAGTACTTC

J gene: TRBJ2-7
D gene: NA
clone size: NA
V gene: TRBV29-1
CDR3 protein: CSVETPLGTDEQYF
CDR3 DNA: TGCAGCGTTGAGACCCCTTTGGGAACAGACGAGCAGTACTTC

J gene: TRBJ2-7
D gene: NA
clone size: NA
V gene: TRBV4-2
CDR3 protein: CASSQDLGHEQYF
CDR3 DNA: TGTGCCAGCAGCCAAGATCTTGGGCACGAGCAGTACTTC

J gene: TRBJ2-3
D gene: NA
clone size: once
V gene: TRBV5-1
CDR3 protein: CASSQGGGTDTQYF
CDR3 DNA: TGCGCCAGCAGCCAGGGCGGCGGGACAGATACGCAGTATTTT

J gene: TRBJ1-1
D gene: NA
clone size: NA
V gene: TRBV10-1
CDR3 protein: CASSEQLNTEAFF
CDR3 DNA: TGCGCCAGCAGTGAACAATTGAACACTGAAGCTTTCTTT

J gene: TRBJ2-1
D gene: NA
clone size: NA
V gene: TRBV2
CDR3 protein: CASSEYGDNEQFF
CDR3 DNA: TGTGCCAGCAGTGAATATGGAGACAATGAGCAGTTCTTC